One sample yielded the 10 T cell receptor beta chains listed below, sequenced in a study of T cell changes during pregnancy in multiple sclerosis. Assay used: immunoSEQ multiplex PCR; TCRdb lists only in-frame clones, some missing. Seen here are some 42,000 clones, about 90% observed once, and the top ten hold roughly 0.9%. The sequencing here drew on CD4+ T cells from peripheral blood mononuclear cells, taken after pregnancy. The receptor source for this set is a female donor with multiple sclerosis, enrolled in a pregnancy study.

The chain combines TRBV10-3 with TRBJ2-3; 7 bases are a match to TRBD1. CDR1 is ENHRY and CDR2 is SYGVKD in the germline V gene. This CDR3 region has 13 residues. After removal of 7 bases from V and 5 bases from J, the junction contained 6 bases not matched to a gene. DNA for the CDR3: TGTGCCATCACCACAGGGGAAGGAGATACGCAGTATTTT. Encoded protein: CAITTGEGDTQYF.

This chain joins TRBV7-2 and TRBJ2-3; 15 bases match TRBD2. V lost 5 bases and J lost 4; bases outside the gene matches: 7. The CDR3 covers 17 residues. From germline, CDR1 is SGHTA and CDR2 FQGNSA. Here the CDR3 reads CASSPGGTSGGSDTQYF. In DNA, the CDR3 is TGTGCCAGCAGCCCCGGCGGGACTAGCGGGGGGTCAGATACGCAGTATTTT.

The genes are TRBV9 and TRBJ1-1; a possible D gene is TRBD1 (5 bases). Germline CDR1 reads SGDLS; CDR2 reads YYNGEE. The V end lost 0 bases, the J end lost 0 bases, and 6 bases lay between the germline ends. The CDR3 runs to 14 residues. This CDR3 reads CASSVGGMNTEAFF. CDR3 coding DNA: TGTGCCAGCAGCGTAGGGGGCATGAACACTGAAGCTTTCTTT.

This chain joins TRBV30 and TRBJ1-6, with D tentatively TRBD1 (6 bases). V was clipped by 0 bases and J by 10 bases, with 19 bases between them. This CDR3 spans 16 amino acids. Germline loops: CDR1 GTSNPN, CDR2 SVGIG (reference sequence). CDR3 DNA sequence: TGTGCCTGGAGTGTACGGTGGGCAGGGGAAGGCTCACCCCTCCACTTT. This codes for CAWSVRWAGEGSPLHF. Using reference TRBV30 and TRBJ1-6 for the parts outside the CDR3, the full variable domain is SQTIHQWPATLVQPVGSPLSLECTVEGTSNPNLYWYRQAAGRGLQLLFYSVGIGQISSEVPQNLSASRPQDRQFILSSKKLLLSDSGFYLCAWSVRWAGEGSPLHFGNGTRLTVT.

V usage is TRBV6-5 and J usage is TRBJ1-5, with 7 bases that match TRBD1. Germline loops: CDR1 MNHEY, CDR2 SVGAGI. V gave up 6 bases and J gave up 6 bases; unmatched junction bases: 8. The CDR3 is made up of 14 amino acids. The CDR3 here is CASRGHRGGQPQHF. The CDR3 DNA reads TGTGCCAGCAGAGGGCACAGGGGTGGTCAGCCCCAGCATTTT.

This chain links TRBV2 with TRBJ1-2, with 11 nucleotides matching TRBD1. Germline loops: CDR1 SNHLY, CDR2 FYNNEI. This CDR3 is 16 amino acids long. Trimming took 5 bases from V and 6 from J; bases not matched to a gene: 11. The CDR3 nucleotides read TGTGCCAGCAGTTTAAATAGCCTGGACAGGGGGCATGGCTACACCTTC. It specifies CASSLNSLDRGHGYTF.

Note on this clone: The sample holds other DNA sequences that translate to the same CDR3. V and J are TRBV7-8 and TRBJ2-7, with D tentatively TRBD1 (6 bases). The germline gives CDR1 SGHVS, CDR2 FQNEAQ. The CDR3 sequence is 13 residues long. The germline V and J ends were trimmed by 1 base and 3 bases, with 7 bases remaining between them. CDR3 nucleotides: TGTGCCAGCAGCTTAGTAGGGGGCTACGAGCAGTACTTC. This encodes CASSLVGGYEQYF. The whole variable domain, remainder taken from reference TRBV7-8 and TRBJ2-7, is GAGVSQSPRYKVAKRGQDVALRCDPISGHVSLFWYQQALGQGPEFLTYFQNEAQLDKSGLPSDRFFAERPEGSVSTLKIQRTQQEDSAVYLCASSLVGGYEQYFGPGTRLTVT.

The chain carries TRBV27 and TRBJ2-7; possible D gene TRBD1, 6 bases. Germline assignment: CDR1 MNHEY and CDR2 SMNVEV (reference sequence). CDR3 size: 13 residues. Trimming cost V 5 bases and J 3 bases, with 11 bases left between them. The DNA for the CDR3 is TGTGCCAGCAGTCGGACAGCTTACTACGAGCAGTACTTC. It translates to CASSRTAYYEQYF.

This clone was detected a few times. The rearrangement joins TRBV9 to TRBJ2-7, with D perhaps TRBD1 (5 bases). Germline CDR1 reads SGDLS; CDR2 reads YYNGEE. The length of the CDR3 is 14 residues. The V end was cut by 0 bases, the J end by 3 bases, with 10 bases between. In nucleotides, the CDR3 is TGTGCCAGCAGCGTAGGGGGCCCGGACTACGAGCAGTACTTC. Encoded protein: CASSVGGPDYEQYF. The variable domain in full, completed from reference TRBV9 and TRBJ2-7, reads DSGVTQTPKHLITATGQRVTLRCSPRSGDLSVYWYQQSLDQGLQFLIQYYNGEERAKGNILERFSAQQFPDLHSELNLSSLELGDSALYFCASSVGGPDYEQYFGPGTRLTVT.

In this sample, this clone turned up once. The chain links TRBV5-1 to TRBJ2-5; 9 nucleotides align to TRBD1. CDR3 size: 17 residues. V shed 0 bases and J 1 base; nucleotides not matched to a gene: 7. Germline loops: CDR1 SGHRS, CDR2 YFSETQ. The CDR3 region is CASSLGPTGGLQETQYF. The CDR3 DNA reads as TGCGCCAGCAGCTTGGGGCCGACAGGGGGACTCCAAGAGACCCAGTACTTC.